Listed here is a single TCR beta chain. Its antigen is currently unknown. This record comes from a study of cytomegalovirus exposure and HLA in healthy donors. Notes on the study in general: Fewer N-insertions (relative to the roughly 730-donor mean) were reportedly seen in an Asian-associated ancestry cluster in a later analysis.

The CDR3 runs to 18 residues. Germline V gene sequence: CDR1 SGHRS, CDR2 YFSETQ. Trimming took 6 bases from V and 6 from J; bases not matched to a gene: 23. It was with 60 Vbeta and 13 Jbeta primers that the PCR ran. The repertoire was sequenced with immunoSEQ multiplex PCR; TCRdb's copy has only in-frame clones and lacks some. The sample includes roughly 200,000 clones, 75% to 85% of them seen just once. Sequencing was performed on PBMCs. The chain employs TRBV5-1 and TRBJ1-2, with 7 bases identical to TRBD1. This TCR was sampled from a woman aged 40 to 55 in good health and CMV-seronegative. The CDR3 nucleotides read TGCGCCAGCAACAGGTGGGGGGACAGCGACCGCGCTGAAGATGGCTACACCTTC. Protein sequence: CASNRWGDSDRAEDGYTF. Supplemented by reference TRBV5-1 and TRBJ1-2, the full variable domain reads KAGVTQTPRYLIKTRGQQVTLSCSPISGHRSVSWYQQTPGQGLQFLFEYFSETQRNKGNFPGRFSGRQFSNSRSEMNVSTLELGDSALYLCASNRWGDSDRAEDGYTFGSGTRLTVV.